This passage covers 29 T cell receptor beta chains from one sample sequenced in a study of shared clonotypes between healthy human individuals. The protocol was immunoSEQ multiplex PCR, while the TCRdb copy is restricted to in-frame clones and leaves out a portion. The repertoire includes some 650,000 clones, almost 97% of them detected once, and 0.057% sits in the top ten. What was sequenced was naive CD4+ T cells sorted from blood. Subset in this sample: CD45RA+ positively selected. The receptor set was obtained from a woman in her 30s in good health.

Turning to this clone: Different DNA sequences within this sample yield the same CDR3. The chain combines TRBV30 with TRBJ2-2; a weak D match, TRBD2 (5 bases). The CDR3 length is 13 residues. Germline V gene sequence: CDR1 GTSNPN, CDR2 SVGIG (reference sequence). The germline V and J ends were trimmed by 0 bases and 4 bases, with 6 bases remaining between them. The CDR3 coding sequence is TGTGCCTGGAGTGTACGGGGCACCGGGGAGCTGTTTTTT. It translates to CAWSVRGTGELFF.

This clone occurred once. The gene calls are TRBV28 and TRBJ1-2; D perhaps matches TRBD1 (5 bases). Germline V gene sequence: CDR1 MDHEN, CDR2 SYDVKM. The CDR3 covers 14 residues. V was trimmed by 5 bases and J by 8 bases, leaving 18 bases between them. This CDR3 is CASSPLGTRGGYTF. The CDR3 DNA is TGTGCCAGCAGTCCGCTGGGGACGCGTGGAGGCTACACCTTC.

The V gene is TRBV10-3, the J gene TRBJ1-5; tentative D call: TRBD1 (6 bases). Trimming took 6 bases from V and 0 from J, leaving 9 bases between them. Per germline, CDR1 ENHRY and CDR2 SYGVKD. CDR3 size: 14 residues. As DNA, the CDR3 is TGTGCCATCAGCAACAGGGATAGCAATCAGCCCCAGCATTTT. It codes for CAISNRDSNQPQHF.

The rearrangement links TRBV28 to TRBJ2-7; D not resolved. The V end lost 9 bases, the J end lost 1 base, and 16 bases lay between the germline ends. Germline V gene lookup returns CDR1 MDHEN and CDR2 SYDVKM. This CDR3 has 14 residues. CDR3 amino acids: CASFRTVGSYEQYF. For the CDR3, the DNA is TGTGCCAGTTTTCGCACGGTCGGTTCCTACGAGCAGTACTTC. Together with reference TRBV28 and TRBJ2-7, the CDR3 gives the full variable domain: DVKVTQSSRYLVKRTGEKVFLECVQDMDHENMFWYRQDPGLGLRLIYFSYDVKMKEKGDIPEGYSVSREKKERFSLILESASTNQTSMYLCASFRTVGSYEQYFGPGTRLTVT.

The chain combines TRBV19 with TRBJ2-6, with 7 bases fitting TRBD2. The J segment lost 2 bases and the V segment lost 4 bases, leaving 8 bases of the junction unmatched. CDR1 is LNHDA and CDR2 is SQIVND in the germline V gene (reference sequence). This CDR3 comprises 17 residues. CDR3 sequence (DNA): TGTGCCAGTAGTAAAACGGGGGGAGGAACTGGGGCCAACGTCCTGACTTTC. Amino acid sequence: CASSKTGGGTGANVLTF. Variable domain in full (rest from reference TRBV19 and TRBJ2-6): DGGITQSPKYLFRKEGQNVTLSCEQNLNHDAMYWYRQDPGQGLRLIYYSQIVNDFQKGDIAEGYSVSREKKESFPLTVTSAQKNPTAFYLCASSKTGGGTGANVLTFGAGSRLTVL.

The J gene is TRBJ2-5, the V gene TRBV5-1, with D possibly TRBD1 on 5 matching bases. Germline CDR1 is SGHRS and CDR2 is YFSETQ. CDR3 length: 13 residues. Trimming stripped 6 bases from V and 4 bases from J, with 13 bases between. The CDR3 nucleotides are TGCGCCAGCAACCCCCAGGGCGCAGAGACCCAGTACTTC. Protein sequence: CASNPQGAETQYF.

The chain is built from TRBV28 and TRBJ2-7; 7 positions agree with TRBD1. Trimming took 7 bases from V and 6 from J; bases not matched to a gene: 12. The germline CDR1 and CDR2 sequences are MDHEN and SYDVKM. CDR3 length: 14 residues. CDR3 sequence (DNA): TGTGCCAGCAACTGGGGACAGCCCGATCGCGAGCAGTACTTC. Its translation is CASNWGQPDREQYF.

The chain carries TRBV6-5 and TRBJ2-7; 8 bases are a match to TRBD2. Germline CDR1 reads MNHEY; CDR2 reads SVGAGI. This CDR3 contains 14 residues. V shed 0 bases, J shed 5 bases, and the junction held 3 bases outside the gene matches. The CDR3 spells CASSYSRGGHEQYF. The CDR3 region has the DNA TGTGCCAGCAGTTACTCCCGGGGGGGGCACGAGCAGTACTTC.

This clone was seen a single time. This chain uses TRBV5-1 with TRBJ2-7; no firm D call. The CDR3 sequence is 12 residues long. Germline V gene lookup returns CDR1 SGHRS and CDR2 YFSETQ. Trimming shortened V by 1 base and J by 4 bases, and 6 bases separated the two germline ends. The CDR3 loop reads CASSLTKYEQYF. CDR3 DNA: TGCGCCAGCAGCTTGACAAAATACGAGCAGTACTTC.

The V gene is TRBV2, the J gene TRBJ1-5; D unclear. Trimming removed 5 bases at V and 1 base at J, with 12 bases between. CDR1 and CDR2 (germline): SNHLY, FYNNEI. The CDR3 has 15 residues. The CDR3, as DNA: TGTGCCAGCAGTAGCCTGGGGATGAGCAATCAGCCCCAGCATTTT. Residues: CASSSLGMSNQPQHF.

The chain has TRBV19 and TRBJ1-2; TRBD1 aligns across 8 bases. This CDR3 contains 16 residues. CDR1 and CDR2 from the germline V gene are LNHDA and SQIVND (reference sequence). Trimming cost V 3 bases and J 3 bases; bases outside gene matches: 9. The CDR3 nucleotides read TGTGCCAGTAGTATCCCAACCGGGACAGGTGACTATGGCTACACCTTC. Amino acids: CASSIPTGTGDYGYTF. Combining the CDR3 with reference TRBV19 and TRBJ1-2 gives the whole variable domain DGGITQSPKYLFRKEGQNVTLSCEQNLNHDAMYWYRQDPGQGLRLIYYSQIVNDFQKGDIAEGYSVSREKKESFPLTVTSAQKNPTAFYLCASSIPTGTGDYGYTFGSGTRLTVV.

The chain is built from TRBV27 and TRBJ1-2, with D possibly being TRBD1 (6 bases). Trimming stripped 3 bases from V and 4 bases from J, with 9 bases between. The CDR3 consists of 13 residues. The V gene's germline CDR1 is MNHEY and CDR2 SMNVEV (reference sequence). CDR3 DNA: TGTGCCAGCAGTTTCTCAGGGGTCTATGGCTACACCTTC. It translates to CASSFSGVYGYTF.

Of note for this clone: Other DNA sequences within the sample encode an identical CDR3. This rearrangement joins TRBV7-8 to TRBJ2-2, with 7 bases lining up with TRBD2. The CDR3 length is 16 residues. Looked up from germline, CDR1 is SGHVS and CDR2 is FQNEAQ. J lost 1 base, V lost 2 bases, and 4 bases had no gene match. The CDR3 protein is CASSLMASGNTGELFF. CDR3 DNA: TGTGCCAGCAGCTTAATGGCTAGCGGGAACACCGGGGAGCTGTTTTTT.

This chain uses TRBV28 with TRBJ1-6; D unresolved. This CDR3 is built from 13 residues. Germline CDR1 and CDR2: MDHEN and SYDVKM. The V end lost 2 bases, the J end lost 7 bases, and 6 bases lay between the germline ends. The chain's CDR3 is CASSLPGNSPLHF. The CDR3 DNA reads as TGTGCCAGCAGTTTACCGGGGAATTCACCCCTCCACTTT.

This chain connects TRBV6-1 to TRBJ2-3, with a tentative D call TRBD2 (7 bases). Deletions cut 4 bases from V and 2 bases from J, with 22 bases between. The CDR3 loop spans 18 amino acids. Germline CDR1 MNHNS, CDR2 SASEGT. Here the CDR3 DNA reads TGTGCCAGCAGTGCGGGCTGGGGCGGGGGCGTGTTCACAGATACGCAGTATTTT. This codes for CASSAGWGGGVFTDTQYF.

This clone was detected once. The V gene is TRBV29-1, the J gene TRBJ1-3; no reliable D call. From germline, CDR1 is SQVTM and CDR2 ANQGSEA. The V and J ends lost 5 bases and 0 bases respectively, with 17 bases between them. The CDR3 has 16 residues. CDR3 residues: CSVSLGSVGSGNTIYF. Written as DNA, the CDR3 is TGCAGCGTTTCGTTGGGGTCAGTAGGCTCTGGAAACACCATATATTTT.

V gene TRBV6-5 combines with J gene TRBJ2-5; either TRBD1 or TRBD2 may fit D (6 bases each). CDR3 length: 16 amino acids. The germline V gene has CDR1 MNHEY and CDR2 SVGAGI. Trimming removed 0 bases from V and 5 bases from J, with 16 bases in between. The CDR3 DNA is TGTGCCAGCAGTTACTCGGCGACACAGGGACTGGAGACCCAGTACTTC. Encoded protein: CASSYSATQGLETQYF.

The V and J genes are TRBV5-4 and TRBJ2-7; 11 nucleotides match TRBD2. Unmatched junction bases numbered 3, after V lost 0 bases and J lost 7 bases. This CDR3 is 14 amino acids long. In germline, CDR1 is SGHNT, CDR2 YYREEE (reference sequence). The CDR3 coding sequence is TGTGCCAGCAGCTTGGCTAGCGGGAGGATGGAGCAGTACTTC. This encodes CASSLASGRMEQYF.

This chain connects TRBV5-1 to TRBJ2-5; 9 bases align to TRBD2. This CDR3 has 15 amino acids. Trimming at V came to 4 bases and at J to 5 bases, leaving 9 bases not matched to a gene. Germline-derived CDR1 and CDR2 are SGHRS and YFSETQ. CDR3 protein: CASSGVAGDRETQYF. In nucleotides, the CDR3 is TGCGCCAGCAGCGGGGTAGCGGGGGATCGGGAGACCCAGTACTTC. The full variable domain, with the rest looked up from reference TRBV5-1 and TRBJ2-5, is KAGVTQTPRYLIKTRGQQVTLSCSPISGHRSVSWYQQTPGQGLQFLFEYFSETQRNKGNFPGRFSGRQFSNSRSEMNVSTLELGDSALYLCASSGVAGDRETQYFGPGTRLLVL.

As DNA, the CDR3 is TGTGCCAGCCGTAACAGGTTACTAGCGGGAGGCTACGAGCAGTACTTC. Translated, it gives CASRNRLLAGGYEQYF. The gene calls are TRBV28 and TRBJ2-7; 12 nucleotides line up with TRBD2. V trimming: 8 bases; J trimming: 3 bases; junction bases outside the gene matches: 11. Germline CDR1 is MDHEN and CDR2 is SYDVKM. This CDR3 spans 16 amino acids.

This sequence joins TRBV7-9 and TRBJ2-1, with 9 bases fitting TRBD1. The junction had 7 bases not matched to a gene; V was cut back by 1 base and J by 9 bases. Germline V gene sequence: CDR1 SEHNR, CDR2 FQNEAQ (reference sequence). The CDR3 has 15 residues. CDR3 amino acids: CASSLVDRGTFEQFF. The CDR3 DNA follows: TGTGCCAGCAGCTTAGTCGACAGGGGGACATTTGAGCAGTTCTTC.

The chain combines TRBV2 with TRBJ2-7; possibly TRBD1 or TRBD2 for D (6 bases each). This CDR3 region has 12 residues. Germline V CDR1 and CDR2: SNHLY, FYNNEI. The CDR3 loop is CAAGDFSYEQYF. The CDR3 nucleotides read TGTGCAGCAGGGGACTTCTCCTACGAGCAGTACTTC.

V is TRBV19 and J is TRBJ2-1; TRBD2 matches 9 bases. This CDR3 is built from 17 residues. Losses at the gene ends were 2 bases for V and 6 bases for J; bases not matched to a gene: 11. Per the germline V gene, CDR1 is LNHDA and CDR2 is SQIVND (reference sequence). The CDR3 is CASSIQGVLAGSNEQFF. Written as DNA, the CDR3 is TGTGCCAGTAGTATACAGGGTGTACTAGCGGGCTCCAATGAGCAGTTCTTC.

The CDR3 nucleotides are TGTGCCAGCAGTTTATGGACTAGCGGGGCCTACGAGCAGTACTTC. This translates into CASSLWTSGAYEQYF. The gene calls are TRBV28 and TRBJ2-7; 11 positions agree with TRBD2. Trimming removed 0 bases from V and 2 bases from J; junction bases left unmatched: 0. Germline V CDR1 and CDR2: MDHEN, SYDVKM. This CDR3 has 15 residues.

The rearrangement uses TRBV13 and TRBJ2-6; 9 nucleotides match TRBD1. The germline V gene has CDR1 PRHDT and CDR2 FYEKMQ (reference sequence). This CDR3 comprises 17 residues. The junction had 6 bases not matched to a gene; V was cut back by 5 bases and J by 1 base. CDR3 coding DNA: TGTGCCAGCAGCACGACAGGGGGACGTTCTGGGGCCAACGTCCTGACTTTC. It yields the protein CASSTTGGRSGANVLTF.

The V gene is TRBV28, the J gene TRBJ2-7; D ambiguous. CDR3 length equals 14 residues. V shed 5 bases and J shed 2 bases, with 13 bases lying between them. Germline V lookup: CDR1 MDHEN, CDR2 SYDVKM. This CDR3 reads CASSTSGPTYEQYF. CDR3 bases: TGTGCCAGCAGTACCTCGGGCCCCACCTACGAGCAGTACTTC.

This clone was seen only once. This chain joins TRBV6-5 and TRBJ2-2; D not resolved. Trimming pared 0 bases from V and 7 bases from J, leaving 12 bases between. Per germline, CDR1 MNHEY and CDR2 SVGAGI. There are 15 residues in the CDR3. The CDR3 DNA is TGTGCCAGCAGTTACTCGAACGGGCTCCTCGGGGAGCTGTTTTTT. Translated: CASSYSNGLLGELFF.

V and J are TRBV28 and TRBJ2-7; D ambiguous. The CDR3 runs 14 residues. Deletions cut 4 bases from V and 1 base from J, with 11 bases between. Germline CDR1 MDHEN, CDR2 SYDVKM. This CDR3 reads CASSSRRRSYEQYF. The CDR3 DNA reads as TGTGCCAGCAGTTCCCGACGGCGGTCCTACGAGCAGTACTTC.

The chain has TRBV7-9 and TRBJ1-5, with D maybe TRBD1 (6 bases). V shed 9 bases and J shed 8 bases, with 14 bases lying between them. Germline assignment: CDR1 SEHNR and CDR2 FQNEAQ (reference sequence). This CDR3 is built from 12 residues. DNA for the CDR3: TGTGCCAGTCAACAGGGTGACAAGCCCCAGCATTTT. This encodes CASQQGDKPQHF.